The clone carrying this TCR beta chain was counted only a few times. This sample is part of a study of blood T cell repertoires in COVID-19. Study-wide context: Material from acute and convalescent COVID-19 was sourced from the United States, Italy and Spain. T cells, B-cell-depleted T cells, or PBMCs provided the cDNA or gDNA that served as material.

Cohorts were based on clinical histories the participants reported. Germline lookup yields CDR1 KGHDR and CDR2 SFDVKD. The CDR3 sequence is 14 residues long. V shed 6 bases, J shed 3 bases, and the junction held 3 bases outside the gene matches. Methods used by the authors: Cell counts per sample came from amplifying reference gene primers. TCRdb keeps only in-frame clones here, not all; method: immunoSEQ multiplex PCR. That table is the source of V, J and clone size, and D and trimming were worked out from the DNA. This table holds 250,000 or so clones, 70% to 90% found once. The chain combines TRBV24-1 with TRBJ2-3; 9 bases are a match to TRBD2. The specimen was PBMCs or T cells enriched from blood (not recorded which). This receptor was obtained from a woman between 50 and 59 years old who had been exposed to COVID-19. CDR3 coding DNA: TGTGCCACCAGTCGCGGGGGGGTTACAGATACGCAGTATTTT. Translating gives CATSRGGVTDTQYF.